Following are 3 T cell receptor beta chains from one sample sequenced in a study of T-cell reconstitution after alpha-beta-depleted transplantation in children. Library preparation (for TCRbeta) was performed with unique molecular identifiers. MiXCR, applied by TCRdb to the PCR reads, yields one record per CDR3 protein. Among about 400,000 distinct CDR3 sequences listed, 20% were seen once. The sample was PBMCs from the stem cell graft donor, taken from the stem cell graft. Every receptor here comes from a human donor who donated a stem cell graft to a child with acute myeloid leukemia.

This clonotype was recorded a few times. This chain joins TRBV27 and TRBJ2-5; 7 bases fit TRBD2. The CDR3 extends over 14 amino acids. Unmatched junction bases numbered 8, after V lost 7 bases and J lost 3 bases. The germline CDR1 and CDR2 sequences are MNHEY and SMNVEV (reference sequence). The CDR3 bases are TGTGCCAGCACCCCACGGACTAGAAAAGAGACCCAGTACTTC. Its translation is CASTPRTRKETQYF.

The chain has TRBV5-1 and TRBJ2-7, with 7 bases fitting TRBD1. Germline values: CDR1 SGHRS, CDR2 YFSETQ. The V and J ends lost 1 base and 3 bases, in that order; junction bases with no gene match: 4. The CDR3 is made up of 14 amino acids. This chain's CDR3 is CASSLLGGIYEQYF. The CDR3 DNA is TGCGCCAGCAGCTTGTTAGGGGGCATCTACGAGCAGTACTTC.

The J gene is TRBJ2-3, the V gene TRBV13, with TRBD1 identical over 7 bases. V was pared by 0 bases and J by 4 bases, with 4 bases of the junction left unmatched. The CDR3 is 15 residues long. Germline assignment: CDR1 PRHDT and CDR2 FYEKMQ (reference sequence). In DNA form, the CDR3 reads TGTGCCAGCAGCTTAGGGCACAGGGGCCCAGATACGCAGTATTTT. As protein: CASSLGHRGPDTQYF.